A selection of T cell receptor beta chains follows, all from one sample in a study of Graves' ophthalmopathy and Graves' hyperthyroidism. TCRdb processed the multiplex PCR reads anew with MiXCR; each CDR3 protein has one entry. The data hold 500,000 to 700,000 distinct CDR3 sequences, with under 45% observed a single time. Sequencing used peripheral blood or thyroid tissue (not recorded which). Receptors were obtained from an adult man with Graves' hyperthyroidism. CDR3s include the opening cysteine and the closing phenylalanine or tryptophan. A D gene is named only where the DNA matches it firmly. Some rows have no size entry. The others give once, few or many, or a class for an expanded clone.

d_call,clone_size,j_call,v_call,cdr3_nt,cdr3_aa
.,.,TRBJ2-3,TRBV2,TGTGCCAGCAGTCCGGACTACCTTAGCACAGATACGCAGTATTTT,CASSPDYLSTDTQYF
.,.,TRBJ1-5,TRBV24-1,TGTGCCACCAGTGCCAGGGAGATGCAGCCCCAGCATTTT,CATSAREMQPQHF
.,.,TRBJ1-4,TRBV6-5,TGTGCCAGCTCAGATCAGGGGCTAGGGGAAAAACTGTTTTTT,CASSDQGLGEKLFF
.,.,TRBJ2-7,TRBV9,TGTGCCAGCAGCGCCTACCGGGACACCCCTGAGGAGCAGTACTTC,CASSAYRDTPEEQYF
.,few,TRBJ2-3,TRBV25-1,TGTGCCAGCAGTGAAGCTCCCGGGACTCTTCGCACAGATACGCAGTATTTT,CASSEAPGTLRTDTQYF
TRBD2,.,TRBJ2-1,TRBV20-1,TGCAGTGCTAATAGCGGGGGAGGGTTGGAGCAGTTCTTC,CSANSGGGLEQFF
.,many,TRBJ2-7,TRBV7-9,TGTGCCAGCAGCTTCGGAGACGAGCAGTACTTC,CASSFGDEQYF
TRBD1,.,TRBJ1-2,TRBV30,TGTGCCTGGATGAGGGACAGGGGAGGGTATGGCTACACCTTC,CAWMRDRGGYGYTF
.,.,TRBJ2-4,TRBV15,TGTGCCACCAGCAGAGAGCTCCCTGAGGCTCTAGCCAAAAACATTCAGTACTTC,CATSRELPEALAKNIQYF
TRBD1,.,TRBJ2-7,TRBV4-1,TGCGCCAGCAGCCAAGATGACAGGGGAGTTCCCTACGAGCAGTACTTC,CASSQDDRGVPYEQYF
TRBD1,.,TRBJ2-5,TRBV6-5,TGTGCCAGCAGTTTTAGGACAGGGAACTTCCAAGAGACCCAGTACTTC,CASSFRTGNFQETQYF
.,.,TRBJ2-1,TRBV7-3,TGTGCCAGCAGCTTAAACGATCGACAATACAATGAGCAGTTCTTC,CASSLNDRQYNEQFF
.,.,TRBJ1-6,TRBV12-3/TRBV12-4,TGTCCCAGCAGGCAGACACAGGATTCACCCCTCCACTTT,CPSRQTQDSPLHF
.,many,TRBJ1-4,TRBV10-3,TGTGCCAGCAGTTACCCAAAGGGGGGGGCACTGGAAAAACTGTTTTTT,CASSYPKGGALEKLFF
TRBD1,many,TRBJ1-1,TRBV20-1,TGCAGTGCTAGCAGCAGGGGGCGTATTGGGGCTTTCTTT,CSASSRGRIGAFF
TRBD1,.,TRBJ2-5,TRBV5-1,TGCGCCAGCAGCCTTTCAGGACAGGGGGCCGGAGAGACCCAGTACTTC,CASSLSGQGAGETQYF
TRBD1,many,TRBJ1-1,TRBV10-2,TGCGCCAGCACAGGAGCGACAGGGGGGACTGAAGCTTTCTTT,CASTGATGGTEAFF
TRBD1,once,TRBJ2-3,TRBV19,TGTGCCAGTAGTGACAGGGCCGACACAGATACGCAGTATTTT,CASSDRADTDTQYF
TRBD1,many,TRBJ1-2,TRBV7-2,TGTGCCAGCAGCTTAGGACAGGGGAATGACGGCTACACCTTC,CASSLGQGNDGYTF
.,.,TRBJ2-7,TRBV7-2,TGTGCCAGCAGCCAAGTGGGAGTGGCCTGCGAGCAGTACTTC,CASSQVGVACEQYF
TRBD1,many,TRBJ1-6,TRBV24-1,TGTGCCACCAGTCTCTGGAGACAGGGGGCGATTTCGTATAATTCACCCCTCCACTTT,CATSLWRQGAISYNSPLHF
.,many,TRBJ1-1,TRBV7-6,TGTGCCAGCAGGGCGGGGAACACTGAAGCTTTCTTT,CASRAGNTEAFF
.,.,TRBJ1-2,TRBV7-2,TGTGCCAGCAGCTTACAGGGAAGGGGACTCTATGGCTACACCTTC,CASSLQGRGLYGYTF
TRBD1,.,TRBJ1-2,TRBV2,TGTGCCGGAGGACAGGGGGCCCTTGGCTACACCTTC,CAGGQGALGYTF
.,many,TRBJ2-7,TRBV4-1,TGCGCCAGCAGCCAAGACCCAGGGTTCGAGCAGTACTTC,CASSQDPGFEQYF
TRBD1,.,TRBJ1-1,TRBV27,TGTGCCAGCAGTTGGACAGGGGTCACTGAAGCTTTCTTT,CASSWTGVTEAFF
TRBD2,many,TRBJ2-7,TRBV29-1,TGCAGCGTCTCTAGCGGTGTCGATGGCGAGCAGTACTTC,CSVSSGVDGEQYF
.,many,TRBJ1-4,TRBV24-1,TGTGCCACCAGTGATTCTGCCCCGGCAGGATCAACTAATGAAAAACTGTTTTTT,CATSDSAPAGSTNEKLFF
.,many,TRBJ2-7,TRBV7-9,TGTGCCAGCAGCCTTTGGAGTGGACCCCAAGACCACGAGCAGTACTTC,CASSLWSGPQDHEQYF
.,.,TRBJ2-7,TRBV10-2,TGCGCCAGCAGTGTTTGGGAAATCGTAAATGAGCAGTACTTC,CASSVWEIVNEQYF
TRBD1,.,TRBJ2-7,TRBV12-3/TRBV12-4,TGTGCCAGCTCTGAAGCGGGGACAGGGATTTACGAGCAGTACTTC,CASSEAGTGIYEQYF
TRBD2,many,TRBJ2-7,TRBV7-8,TGTGCCAGCAGCTTAGCGACACTAGCGGAACACTACGAGCAGTACTTC,CASSLATLAEHYEQYF
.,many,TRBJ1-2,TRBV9,TGTGCCAGCAGCGTAGTTACAGGGAAAGGCTACACCTTC,CASSVVTGKGYTF
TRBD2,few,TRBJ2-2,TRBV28,TGTGCCAGCAGTCCACCTAGCGGCCTGAACACCGGGGAGCTGTTTTTT,CASSPPSGLNTGELFF
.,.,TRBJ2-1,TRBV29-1,TGCAGCTTCCCAGGGCAATCGAGATACAATGAGCAGTTCTTC,CSFPGQSRYNEQFF
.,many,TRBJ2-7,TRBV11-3,TGTGCCAGCACGGGACCCATCCACTCCGAGCAGTACTTC,CASTGPIHSEQYF
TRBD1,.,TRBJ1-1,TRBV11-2,TGTGCCAGCAGCTTAGAAGGGACAGGGCGGACTTTCTTT,CASSLEGTGRTFF
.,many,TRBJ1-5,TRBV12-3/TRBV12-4,TGTGCCAGCAGTTTAGACAGGGAGGGCCAGCCCCAGCATTTT,CASSLDREGQPQHF
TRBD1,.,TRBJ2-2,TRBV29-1,TGCAGCGTGCAGGGACAGGTCACCGGGGAGCTGTTTTTT,CSVQGQVTGELFF
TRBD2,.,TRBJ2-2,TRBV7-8,TGTGCCAGCAGTTTAGGATGGGGGGCTAGCGGGGAAAACACCGGGCAGCTGTTTTTT,CASSLGWGASGENTGQLFF
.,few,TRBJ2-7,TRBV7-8,TGTGCCAGCAGCCAAGAGTGGCCCCCCTACGAGCAGTACTTC,CASSQEWPPYEQYF
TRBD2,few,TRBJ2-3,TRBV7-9,TGTGCCAGCAGCAAACTAGCGGCCTCGAGCACAGATACGCAGTATTTT,CASSKLAASSTDTQYF
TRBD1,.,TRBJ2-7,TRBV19,TGTGCCAGTAGTTATGACAGGGTTTCCTACGAGCAGTACTTC,CASSYDRVSYEQYF
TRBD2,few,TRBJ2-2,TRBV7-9,TGTGCCAGCAGCAATGGACTAGCGGGAGCAACCGGGGAGCTGTTTTTT,CASSNGLAGATGELFF